This T cell receptor beta chain was identified during a study of cytomegalovirus exposure and HLA in healthy donors (dated by TCRdb to the late 2010s). As for the study more broadly: In an earlier analysis of 450 to 750 of the donors, less than 350 Gb of sequence data and 117 million unique TCR beta sequences from 180 million or so T cells were reported. In a later analysis, previously published TCR beta repertoires from roughly 710 donors were re-analyzed and high-resolution HLA genotyping was added so that TCR occurrence patterns could be studied. To predict cytomegalovirus infection status, the study combined high-throughput TCR immunosequencing, statistical association of individual TCRs with disease status, and machine learning. HLA typing included class I and class II loci at four-digit resolution. An early release covering approximately 600 HLA-typed donors comprised about 320 gigabases of sequencing data and tens of millions of unique TCR sequences. Every discovery cohort repertoire had been produced on one sequencing platform. An earlier analysis of 587 of the donors used high-throughput TCR beta sequencing to judge whether each TCR beta V gene segment behaved as functional or pseudogenic. The number of donors typed differed by locus, with 629-630 for A, B, C, DRB1 and DQB1, roughly 550 for DQA1, 600 to 610 for DPA1, and approximately 470 for DPB1. Donor age, sex, ethnicity and CMV serostatus were compiled together with the repertoire data. The T cell repertoires of 700 or so subjects were profiled by immunosequencing and related to cytomegalovirus serostatus. The study aimed to test whether cataloging public T cell receptors could reveal signatures of past pathogen exposure. The later analysis used no new phenotypic data to find candidate immune exposures, relying instead on TCR beta sequences and their occurrence across donors. Roughly five DR-DQ haplotypes were handled as single units for association and clustering because linkage in the cohort was strong. Genome-wide SNP genotypes for about 60% of the roughly 700 donors were used in a later genetic analysis, which treated that subset as a discovery cohort. Along with the approximately 670-subject first cohort, a separate validation cohort of over a hundred different subjects was used. Of the roughly 400 genotyped donors, over 65% fell in the genetic ancestry cluster associated with self-reported Caucasian donors. Among 398 genotyped donors of the cohort, an average of approximately 230,000 unique TCR beta nucleotide sequences were sequenced per donor, roughly 20% of them non-productive. Paper-wide results and their limitations: A few of the identified cytomegalovirus-associated TCR beta chains were confirmed in vitro to be specific for cytomegalovirus antigens. Specific HLA alleles were associated with 15,000 to 20,000 TCR beta sequences at a false discovery rate of 0.05 in a later analysis. Broadly in line with IMGT annotations, most TCR beta V segments showed up in productive rearrangements about 87% or about 30% of the time in an earlier analysis of approximately 640 of the donors. The study gave a list of 150 to 200 TCR beta chains associated with cytomegalovirus. Several of the top co-occurrence clusters appeared to be linked to parvovirus B19, influenza, CMV and Epstein-Barr virus, according to a later analysis. According to the authors, the approach could potentially be generalized to other disease states and immunological phenotypes. About 17 rarely observed V segments, including chromosome 9 orphons, were excluded from the earlier analysis of some 590 of the donors because counts were too low. Some IMGT-functional V segments, including TRBV6-2 and TRBV6-3, could not be distinguished by the 87-base-pair reads and were therefore excluded. CMV serostatus was the only immune exposure information available for the cohort. The cohort was sequenced for TCR beta chains only, and without alpha or paired-chain data the features that could be detected were limited. An association between a missense DCLRE1C variant and V-gene and J-gene trimming of TCR beta chains was found in a later genetic analysis and replicated in an independent cohort. In a later analysis, TCR association rates were found to vary across HLA loci, with the most associated TCRs seen for DRB1 alleles and the fewest for HLA-C alleles. According to a later analysis, most CMV-associated TCR beta chains appeared to be HLA-restricted, and the HLA associations seemed to be driven largely by CMV exposure. Roughly uniform sequencing depth across donors was assumed in presence/absence analyses, although this assumption may not hold. A cluster of highly shared sequence variants was judged likely to represent a technical artifact of the sequencing pipeline. A later analysis found that HLA-associated TCR beta chains were more clonally expanded and had lower generation probabilities than equally common non-associated chains. Correlated functional status among segregating V segments might be attributable to linkage disequilibrium, but an unknown experimental factor could not be ruled out. A further reported finding was that TCR beta sequences accurately predicted the HLA-A and HLA-B alleles for most subjects in the first cohort. Because some donors lacked HLA typing at each locus, the association tests relied only on the typed subset. Compared with the roughly 700-donor mean, donors in an Asian-associated ancestry cluster had fewer N-insertions in productive TCRs, according to a later genetic analysis. The classifier was reported to diagnose cytomegalovirus status with high specificity and sensitivity in both the original and validation cohorts. Across donors, most TCR sequences were observed very rarely, whereas some public TCRs were present in many individuals. Assigning TCR associations to individual alleles was difficult when HLA alleles, especially DR and DQ, strongly co-occurred.

Library generation was performed with the immunoSEQ multiplex PCR assay. The multiplex PCR relied on a mix of 60 forward primers for TCR Vbeta segments and 13 reverse primers for TCR Jbeta segments. The CDR3 region of rearranged TCR beta genes was amplified from genomic DNA with a multiplex PCR assay. The Illumina HiSeq System was used to sequence the amplified TCR beta libraries as 87-base-pair reads. The paper's data handling went like this. Across the 500 to 850 repertoires, a later analysis counted tens of millions of unique TCR beta chains, 9.5 million to 13 million of which were shared by at least two donors. To remove PCR and sequencing errors, raw reads were error-corrected and collapsed into unique sequences using a nearest-neighbor algorithm that merged closely related sequences. Alignment of CDR3 sequences to IMGT reference sequences was used to assign V, D and J gene segments. For a sequence to be retained, a match of at least six nucleotides to both a V gene segment and a J gene segment was required. A rearrangement counted as productive if the CDR3 had no stop codons and remained in frame with V and J, and every other rearrangement counted as non-productive. Following IMGT convention, CDR3 was defined as the stretch from the second conserved V-encoded cysteine to the conserved J-encoded phenylalanine. The earlier analysis of around 640 of the donors excluded sequences that lacked an unambiguous match to a single V gene segment. In an earlier analysis of some 590 of the donors, V segments were called functional above 56.7% productive rearrangements and were called segregating when the between-donor standard deviation exceeded 5%. To diagnose cytomegalovirus status from the catalog of TCR beta chain sequences, a statistical classification framework was built. In a later analysis, TCR nucleotide sequences were compared against IMGT/GENE-DB human TR gene sequences so that V and J genes could be assigned. Using the TCRdist pipeline, a later analysis assigned CDR3 sequences along with most-parsimonious VDJ recombination scenarios. In a later analysis, each TCR beta chain was defined by its CDR3 amino acid sequence together with its V-gene family, and reads lacking a unique V-gene family were excluded. In a later analysis, 550 to 650 highly shared, low-generation-probability nucleotide sequences were removed to address suspected cross-contamination and a sequencing artifact. For each public chain, a later analysis derived a clonal expansion index from normalized ranks of inferred template counts within each repertoire. In a later analysis, generation probabilities were computed using a VDJ recombination model fitted to out-of-frame rearrangements, and the results were checked against IGoR. A later analysis scored TCR-TCR, TCR-HLA and TCR-CMV co-occurrence with hypergeometric tests, applying a repertoire-size bias correction to TCR pairs. To estimate false discovery rates, a later analysis permuted the HLA or CMV assignments 20 times. In a later analysis, co-occurring TCRs were grouped using DBSCAN, and TCRdist sequence similarity was added for clustering within HLA-allele-positive subsets. Co-occurrence clustering excluded repertoires with fewer than 30,000 or more than 120,000 public chains, plus five with anomalous nucleotide sharing. Drawn from immuneACCESS, this table holds only the in-frame rearrangements with V and J called that TCRdb kept. Clones are partly lost; checked studies trace under half to an unresolved V gene and leave the rest unexplained. That table gives V, J and clone size, and the DNA gave D and trimming. This sample has 130,000 or so clones in its table, and around 59% of those were observed once. Approximately 1.7% of the sample is held by the ten biggest clonotypes.

V is clipped by 5 bases and J by 1 base, and the sequence between their germline boundaries is 10 bases long. Measured from the cysteine to the phenylalanine, the CDR3 is 14 residues long. Left in the record is the CDR3 DNA by itself, 42 bases read in frame from the first base. The germline V gene yields SGHTA for CDR1 and FQGNSA for CDR2. Details on this clone: Its antigen is still unknown. The sample holds no much larger clone one base away, and base qualities are not on file.

The cohort consisted of approximately 670 healthy bone marrow donors. All cohort members were sampled while nominally healthy, although unrecorded immune exposures were likely present. The donor was CMV seronegative and was included in the group of approximately 350 seronegative cohort members. A peripheral blood sample was collected from each donor, and TCR beta sequencing was performed on peripheral blood mononuclear cells. The Qiagen DNeasy Blood Extraction Kit was used to extract genomic DNA from the blood cell samples. The sequence came from a male donor in good health and CMV-seronegative. In this chain, TRBV7-2 is recombined with TRBJ2-3, and perhaps TRBD1 as D gene, on 6 matching bases. Sequenced material: PBMCs. The CDR3 reads as follows: CASSRRTGTDTQYF. The bases read TGTGCCAGCAGCCGAAGGACAGGCACAGATACGCAGTATTTT.